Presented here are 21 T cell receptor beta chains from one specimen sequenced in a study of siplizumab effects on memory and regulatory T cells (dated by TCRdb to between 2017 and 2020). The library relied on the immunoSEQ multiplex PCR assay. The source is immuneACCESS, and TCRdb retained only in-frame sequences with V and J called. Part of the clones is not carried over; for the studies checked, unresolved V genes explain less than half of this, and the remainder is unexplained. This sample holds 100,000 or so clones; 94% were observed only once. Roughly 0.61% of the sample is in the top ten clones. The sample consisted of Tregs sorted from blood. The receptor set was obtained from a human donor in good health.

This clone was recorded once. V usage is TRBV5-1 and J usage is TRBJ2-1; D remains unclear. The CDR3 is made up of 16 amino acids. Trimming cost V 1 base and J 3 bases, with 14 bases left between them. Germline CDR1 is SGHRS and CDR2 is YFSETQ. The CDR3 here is CASSLRRLNLYNEQFF. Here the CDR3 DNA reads TGCGCCAGCAGCTTGCGCAGGCTTAACCTCTACAATGAGCAGTTCTTC.

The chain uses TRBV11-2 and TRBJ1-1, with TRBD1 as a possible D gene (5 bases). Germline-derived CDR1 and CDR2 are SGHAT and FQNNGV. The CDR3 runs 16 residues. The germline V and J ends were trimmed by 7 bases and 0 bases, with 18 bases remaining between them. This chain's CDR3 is CASKTGTRGMNTEAFF. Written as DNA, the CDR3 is TGTGCCAGCAAAACGGGTACTCGGGGCATGAACACTGAAGCTTTCTTT. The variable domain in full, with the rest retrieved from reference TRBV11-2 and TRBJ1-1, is EAGVAQSPRYKIIEKRQSVAFWCNPISGHATLYWYQQILGQGPKLLIQFQNNGVVDDSQLPKDRFSAERLKGVDSTLKIQPAKLEDSAVYLCASKTGTRGMNTEAFFGQGTRLTVV.

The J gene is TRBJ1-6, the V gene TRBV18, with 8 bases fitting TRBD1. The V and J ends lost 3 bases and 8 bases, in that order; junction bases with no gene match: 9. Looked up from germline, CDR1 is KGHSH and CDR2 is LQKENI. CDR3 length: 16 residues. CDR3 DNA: TGTGCCAGCTCACCGCAGGGGGCGTCAGGTTATTCACCCCTCCACTTT. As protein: CASSPQGASGYSPLHF.

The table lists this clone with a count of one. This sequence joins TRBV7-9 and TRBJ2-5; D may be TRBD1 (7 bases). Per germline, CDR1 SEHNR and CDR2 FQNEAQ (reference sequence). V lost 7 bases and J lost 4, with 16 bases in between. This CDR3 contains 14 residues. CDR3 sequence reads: CASTRGDSGETQYF. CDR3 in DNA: TGTGCCAGCACCAGGGGGGACAGCGGAGAGACCCAGTACTTC. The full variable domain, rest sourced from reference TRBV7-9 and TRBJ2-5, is DTGVSQNPRHKITKRGQNVTFRCDPISEHNRLYWYRQTLGQGPEFLTYFQNEAQLEKSRLLSDRFSAERPKGSFSTLEIQRTEQGDSAMYLCASTRGDSGETQYFGPGTRLLVL.

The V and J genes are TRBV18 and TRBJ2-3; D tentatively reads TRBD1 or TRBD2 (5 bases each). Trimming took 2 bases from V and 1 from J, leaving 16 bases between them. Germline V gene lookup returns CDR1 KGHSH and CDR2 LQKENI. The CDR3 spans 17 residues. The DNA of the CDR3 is TGTGCCAGCTCACCAATCAAGGGGACGAAACGCACAGATACGCAGTATTTT. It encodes CASSPIKGTKRTDTQYF.

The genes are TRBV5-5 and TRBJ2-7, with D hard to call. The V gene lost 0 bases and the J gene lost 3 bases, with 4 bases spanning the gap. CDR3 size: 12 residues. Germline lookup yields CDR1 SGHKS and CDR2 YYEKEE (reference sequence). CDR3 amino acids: CASSLEYYEQYF. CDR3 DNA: TGTGCCAGCAGCTTGGAGTACTACGAGCAGTACTTC. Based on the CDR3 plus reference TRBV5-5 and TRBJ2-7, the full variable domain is DAGVTQSPTHLIKTRGQQVTLRCSPISGHKSVSWYQQVLGQGPQFIFQYYEKEERGRGNFPDRFSARQFPNYSSELNVNALLLGDSALYLCASSLEYYEQYFGPGTRLTVT.

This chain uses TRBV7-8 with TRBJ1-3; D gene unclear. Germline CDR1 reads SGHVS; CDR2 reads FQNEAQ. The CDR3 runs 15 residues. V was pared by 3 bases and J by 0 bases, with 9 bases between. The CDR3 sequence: CASSFQVVSGNTIYF. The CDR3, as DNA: TGTGCCAGCAGCTTCCAGGTGGTCTCTGGAAACACCATATATTTT. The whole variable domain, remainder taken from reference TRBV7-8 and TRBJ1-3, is GAGVSQSPRYKVAKRGQDVALRCDPISGHVSLFWYQQALGQGPEFLTYFQNEAQLDKSGLPSDRFFAERPEGSVSTLKIQRTQQEDSAVYLCASSFQVVSGNTIYFGEGSWLTVV.

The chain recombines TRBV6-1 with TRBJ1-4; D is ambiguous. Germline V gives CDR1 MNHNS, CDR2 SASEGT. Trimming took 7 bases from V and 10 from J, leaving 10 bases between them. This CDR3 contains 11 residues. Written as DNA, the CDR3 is TGTGCCAGCACACCGGGAGCAAAACTGTTTTTT. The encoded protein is CASTPGAKLFF.

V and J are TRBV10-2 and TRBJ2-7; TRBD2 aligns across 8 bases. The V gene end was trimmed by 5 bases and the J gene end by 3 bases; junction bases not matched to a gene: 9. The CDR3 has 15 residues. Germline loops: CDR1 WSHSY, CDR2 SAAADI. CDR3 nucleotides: TGCGCCAGCAGTTTCCGGGGACTAGTAAGCTACGAGCAGTACTTC. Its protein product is CASSFRGLVSYEQYF.

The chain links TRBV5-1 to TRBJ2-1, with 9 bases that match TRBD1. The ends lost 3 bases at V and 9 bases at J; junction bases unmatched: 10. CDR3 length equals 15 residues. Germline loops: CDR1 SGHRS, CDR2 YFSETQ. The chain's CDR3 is CASSSYRGRLGEQFF. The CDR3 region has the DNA TGCGCCAGCAGCTCCTACAGGGGGCGTTTAGGTGAGCAGTTCTTC.

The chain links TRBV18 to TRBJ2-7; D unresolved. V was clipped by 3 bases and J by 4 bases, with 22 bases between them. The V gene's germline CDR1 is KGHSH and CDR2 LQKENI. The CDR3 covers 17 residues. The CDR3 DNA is TGTGCCAGCTCACCGGAGATCGGTGCGGTCGCCGGATACGAGCAGTACTTC. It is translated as CASSPEIGAVAGYEQYF.

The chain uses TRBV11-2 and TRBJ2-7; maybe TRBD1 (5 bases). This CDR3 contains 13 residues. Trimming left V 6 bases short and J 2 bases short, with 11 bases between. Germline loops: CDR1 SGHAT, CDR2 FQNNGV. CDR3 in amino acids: CASRPQGTYEQYF. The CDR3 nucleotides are TGTGCCAGCAGGCCGCAGGGAACCTACGAGCAGTACTTC.

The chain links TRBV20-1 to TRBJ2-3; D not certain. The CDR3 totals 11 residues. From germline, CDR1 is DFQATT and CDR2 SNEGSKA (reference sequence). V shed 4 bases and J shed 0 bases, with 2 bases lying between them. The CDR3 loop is CSAISTDTQYF. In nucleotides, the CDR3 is TGCAGTGCTATTAGCACAGATACGCAGTATTTT.

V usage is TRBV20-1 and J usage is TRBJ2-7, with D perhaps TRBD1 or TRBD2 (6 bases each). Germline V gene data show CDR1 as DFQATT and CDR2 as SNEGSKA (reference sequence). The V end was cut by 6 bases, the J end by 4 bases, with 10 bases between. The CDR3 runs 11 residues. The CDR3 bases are TGCAGTGCGAGGGGGGCATACGAGCAGTACTTC. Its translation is CSARGAYEQYF.

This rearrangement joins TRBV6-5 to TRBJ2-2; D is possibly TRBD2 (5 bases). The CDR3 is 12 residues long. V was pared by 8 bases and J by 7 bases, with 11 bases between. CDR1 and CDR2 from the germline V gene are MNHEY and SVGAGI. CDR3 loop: CASEDFNGELFF. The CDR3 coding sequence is TGTGCCAGCGAGGACTTTAACGGGGAGCTGTTTTTT.

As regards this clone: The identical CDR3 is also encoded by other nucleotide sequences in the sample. The CDR3 sequence is CASSLGTSNQPQHF. The CDR3 bases are TGTGCCAGCAGCTTAGGTACAAGTAATCAGCCCCAGCATTTT. V and J are TRBV7-8 and TRBJ1-5; D ambiguous. Germline CDR1 SGHVS, CDR2 FQNEAQ. V lost 1 base to trimming and J lost 4 bases, with 8 bases between them. The CDR3 extends over 14 amino acids.

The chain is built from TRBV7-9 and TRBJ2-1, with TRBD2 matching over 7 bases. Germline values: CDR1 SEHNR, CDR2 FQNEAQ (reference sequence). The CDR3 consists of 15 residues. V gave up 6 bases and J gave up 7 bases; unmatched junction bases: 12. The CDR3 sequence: CASSSRLASGNEQFF. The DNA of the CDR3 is TGTGCCAGCAGTTCCCGGTTAGCTAGCGGTAATGAGCAGTTCTTC.

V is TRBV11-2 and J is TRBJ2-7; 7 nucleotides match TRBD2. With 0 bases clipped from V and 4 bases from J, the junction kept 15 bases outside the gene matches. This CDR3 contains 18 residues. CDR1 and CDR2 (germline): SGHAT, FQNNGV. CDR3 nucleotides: TGTGCCAGCAGCTTAGATTTCGGGTCTAGCGGCCCGTATTACGAGCAGTACTTC. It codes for CASSLDFGSSGPYYEQYF.

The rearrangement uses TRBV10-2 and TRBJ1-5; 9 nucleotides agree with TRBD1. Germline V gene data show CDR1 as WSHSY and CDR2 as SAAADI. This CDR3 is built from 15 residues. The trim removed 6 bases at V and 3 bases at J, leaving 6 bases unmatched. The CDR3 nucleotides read TGCGCCAGCAGCCCGGGACAGGGTTTCAATCAGCCCCAGCATTTT. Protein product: CASSPGQGFNQPQHF.

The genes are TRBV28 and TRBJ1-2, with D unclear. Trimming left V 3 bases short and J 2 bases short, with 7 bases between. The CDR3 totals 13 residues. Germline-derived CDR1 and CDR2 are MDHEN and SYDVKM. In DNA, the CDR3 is TGTGCCAGCAGTTTGGGGTGGAACTATGGCTACACCTTC. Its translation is CASSLGWNYGYTF.

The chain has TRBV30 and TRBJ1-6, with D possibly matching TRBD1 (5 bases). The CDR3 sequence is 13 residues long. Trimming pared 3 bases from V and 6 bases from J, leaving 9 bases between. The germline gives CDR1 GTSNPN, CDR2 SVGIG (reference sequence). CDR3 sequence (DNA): TGTGCCTGGAGAGGGGTATCTAATTCACCCCTCCACTTT. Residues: CAWRGVSNSPLHF.